These T cell receptor beta chains were read from a single sample in a study of OX40 agonist ivuxolimab in advanced cancers. Profiled with immunoSEQ multiplex PCR; TCRdb holds only in-frame clones, not every one. The sample contains around 69,000 clones, around 87% of which appear only once. Material: CD4+ or CD8+ T cells sorted from blood, obtained in a trial of the OX40 agonist ivuxolimab. The receptors were sampled from an adult with an advanced solid tumor such as melanoma, head and neck, liver or kidney cancer. Each CDR3 is given with its conserved first and last residue. A D gene is named only where the DNA matches it firmly. A clone size is listed for some rows: how often the clone was seen (once, few, many), or a class if it is expanded.

v_call clone_size cdr3_length d_call cdr3_aa
TRBV7-2 few 15 TRBD2 CASSLGLAGQETQYF
TRBV11-2 once 14 NA CASSLGGVTDTQYF
TRBV28 NA 13 NA CASSFRGASEAFF
TRBV6-5 NA 15 NA CASSYTDGRFYGYTF
TRBV28 NA 12 NA CASSFIRYGYTF
TRBV6-1 NA 14 NA CASSNRESYTEAFF
TRBV28 NA 17 NA CASSTHHRVSKYTEAFF
TRBV13 NA 14 NA CASSFRQGTHEQFF
TRBV7-9 NA 15 NA CASSLQGSSRNTIYF
TRBV11-2 NA 14 NA CASSLAGRGTEAFF
TRBV6-6 NA 16 TRBD1 CASSSHRGSSYNEQFF
TRBV5-8 NA 15 TRBD1 CASSSGTGANQPQHF
TRBV7-9 NA 13 NA CASSLGTEGGYTF
TRBV2 NA 15 NA CASSEREGYNSPLHF
TRBV21-1 NA 15 NA CATQNGDGRTGELFF
TRBV7-2 NA 14 NA CASRLLIGTPAVHF
TRBV10-3 NA 14 NA CAISEVGGHYGYTF